Listed below are T cell receptor beta chains from one sample, sequenced in a study of shared clonotypes between healthy human individuals. Sequenced by immunoSEQ multiplex PCR; TCRdb stores in-frame clones only, minus some. In the table there are 2 million to 3 million clones, 90% to 95% of which are singletons. Sequencing was performed on naive CD4+ T cells from PBMCs. All receptors derive from a young man in good health. Some clones in this sample may be carry-over from other donors' samples. Both conserved end residues are part of each CDR3. D genes are given only for firm matches. A clone size is listed for some rows: how often the clone was seen (once, few, many), or a class if it is expanded.

>-|TRBJ1-2|TRBD1|TRBV6-5
TGTGCCAGCAGTAAGGGACAGGGTCTAGTTGGCTACACCTTC
CASSKGQGLVGYTF
>-|TRBJ1-5|-|TRBV6-1
TGTGCCAGCAGACTCAACCGAGAACAGCCCCAGCATTTT
CASRLNREQPQHF
>once|TRBJ2-7|-|TRBV6-5
TGTGCCAGCGCCAGACTAGGCTACGAGCAGTACTTC
CASARLGYEQYF
>-|TRBJ2-2|TRBD1|TRBV2
TGTGCCAGCAGTCAGGACAGGAGAACCGGGGAGCTGTTTTTT
CASSQDRRTGELFF
>-|TRBJ1-4|TRBD1|TRBV28
TGTGCCAGCAGTTTATGGATACTTACTCGGGACAGAAGTGAAAAACTGTTTTTT
CASSLWILTRDRSEKLFF
>-|TRBJ2-5|-|TRBV30
TGTGCCTGGGCAAAAGAGACCCAGTACTTC
CAWAKETQYF
>-|TRBJ2-1|-|TRBV7-8
TGTGCCAGCAGCTTAGTTAGGGTTTCCTACAATGAGCAGTTCTTC
CASSLVRVSYNEQFF
>-|TRBJ2-1|TRBD2|TRBV11-2
TGTGCCAGCAGCGTCACGACGGGAGGGCCTAATGAGCAGTTCTTC
CASSVTTGGPNEQFF
>-|TRBJ1-1|-|TRBV27
TGTGCCAGCGGGCCTAACACTGAAGCTTTCTTT
CASGPNTEAFF
>-|TRBJ2-3|TRBD2|TRBV30
TGTGCCTGGAGACCACCTTTGACTAGCGTTAGCACAGATACGCAGTATTTT
CAWRPPLTSVSTDTQYF
>-|TRBJ2-1|-|TRBV27
TGTGCCAGCAGTCGGGACGCCGGATACAATGAGCAGTTCTTC
CASSRDAGYNEQFF
>-|TRBJ1-4|-|TRBV4-1
TGCGCCAGCAGCCCGCGTGGGGGACTTGGGAATGAAAAACTGTTTTTT
CASSPRGGLGNEKLFF
>-|TRBJ2-1|-|TRBV2
TGTGCCAGCAGCCAGGGTGGCGAGCAGTTCTTC
CASSQGGEQFF
>-|TRBJ2-1|-|TRBV7-9
TGTGCCAGCAGCTTAGGGGCTAGCTCTTACAATGAGCAGTTCTTC
CASSLGASSYNEQFF
>once|TRBJ2-7|-|TRBV30
TGTGCCTGGAGTGTGCCTGGACTAATATACGAGCAGTACTTC
CAWSVPGLIYEQYF
>-|TRBJ2-7|TRBD1|TRBV7-2
TGTGCCAGCAGCTGGCCGGGACAGGGGGCCTACGAGCAGTACTTC
CASSWPGQGAYEQYF
>-|TRBJ1-1|-|TRBV9
TGTGCCAGCAGCCACCCCAACCAGGGAGGTCCGGGCACTGAAGCTTTCTTT
CASSHPNQGGPGTEAFF
>-|TRBJ1-1|TRBD1|TRBV19
TGTGCCAGTAGACTGGGACAGGGGAGGGCCACTGAAGCTTTCTTT
CASRLGQGRATEAFF